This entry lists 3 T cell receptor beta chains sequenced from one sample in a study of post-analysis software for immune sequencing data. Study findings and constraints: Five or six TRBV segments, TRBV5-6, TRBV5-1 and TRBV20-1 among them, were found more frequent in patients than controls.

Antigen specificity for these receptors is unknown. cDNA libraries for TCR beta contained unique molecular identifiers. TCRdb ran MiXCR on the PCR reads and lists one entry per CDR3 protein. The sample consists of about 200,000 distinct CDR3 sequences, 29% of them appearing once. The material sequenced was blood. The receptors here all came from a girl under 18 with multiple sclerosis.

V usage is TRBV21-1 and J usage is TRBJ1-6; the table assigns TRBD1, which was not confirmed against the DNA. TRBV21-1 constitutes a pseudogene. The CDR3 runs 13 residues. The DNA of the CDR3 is TGTGCCAGCAGCAGGGGGGCTAATTCACCCCTCCACTTT. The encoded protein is CASSRGANSPLHF.

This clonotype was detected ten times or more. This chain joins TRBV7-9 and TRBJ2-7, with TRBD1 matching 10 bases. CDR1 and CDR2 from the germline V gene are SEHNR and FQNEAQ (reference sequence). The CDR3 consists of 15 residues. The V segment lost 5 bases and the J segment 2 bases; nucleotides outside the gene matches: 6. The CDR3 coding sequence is TGTGCCAGCAGCCGGGACAGGGGAATAACCTACGAGCAGTACTTC. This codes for CASSRDRGITYEQYF.

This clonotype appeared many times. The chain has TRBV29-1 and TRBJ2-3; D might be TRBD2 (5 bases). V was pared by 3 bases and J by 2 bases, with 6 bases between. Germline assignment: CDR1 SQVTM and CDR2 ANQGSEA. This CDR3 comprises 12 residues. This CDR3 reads CSVDRDTDTQYF. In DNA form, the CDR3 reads TGCAGCGTTGACCGGGACACAGATACGCAGTATTTT.